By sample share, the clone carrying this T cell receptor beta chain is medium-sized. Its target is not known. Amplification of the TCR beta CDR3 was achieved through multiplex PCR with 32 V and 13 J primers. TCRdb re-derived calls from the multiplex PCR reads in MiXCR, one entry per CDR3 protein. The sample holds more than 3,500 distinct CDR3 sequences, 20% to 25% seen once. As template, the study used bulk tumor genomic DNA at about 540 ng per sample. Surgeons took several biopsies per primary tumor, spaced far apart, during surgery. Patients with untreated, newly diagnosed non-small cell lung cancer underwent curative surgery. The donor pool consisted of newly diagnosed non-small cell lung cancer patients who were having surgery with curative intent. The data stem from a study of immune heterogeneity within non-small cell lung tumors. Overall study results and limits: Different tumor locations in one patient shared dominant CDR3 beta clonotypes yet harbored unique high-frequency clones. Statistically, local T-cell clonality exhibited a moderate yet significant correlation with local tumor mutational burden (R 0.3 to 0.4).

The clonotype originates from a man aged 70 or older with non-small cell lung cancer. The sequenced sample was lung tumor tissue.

This chain's CDR3 is CASRSDTGAFF. For the CDR3, the DNA is TGCGCCAGCAGGTCGGATACAGGAGCTTTCTTT. V and J are TRBV5-1 and TRBJ1-1; possibly TRBD1 for D (5 bases). This CDR3 comprises 11 residues. CDR1 SGHRS and CDR2 YFSETQ come from the germline V gene. Trimming cost V 5 bases and J 10 bases, with 12 bases left between them.